One sample yielded the 4 T cell receptor beta chains listed below, sequenced in a study of T cell repertoires in cytomegalovirus infection. TCRdb reprocessed the reads with MiXCR, giving one entry per CDR3 protein. The profile shows 490,000 or so distinct CDR3 sequences, roughly 10% of them singletons. Sample: PBMCs. These receptors all come from a human donor in good health (CMV status not recorded). Some clones in this sample may be carry-over from other donors' samples.

The CDR3 protein is CSALKAGGPGQGQFF. The DNA for the CDR3 is TGCAGTGCTCTTAAAGCGGGGGGGCCGGGCCAGGGGCAGTTCTTC. V gene TRBV20-1 combines with J gene TRBJ2-1; 10 nucleotides agree with TRBD2. Germline V gene data show CDR1 as DFQATT and CDR2 as SNEGSKA (reference sequence). The J segment lost 12 bases and the V segment lost 5 bases, leaving 16 bases of the junction unmatched. This CDR3 has 15 amino acids.

This clonotype occurred many times. The chain carries TRBV7-9 and TRBJ2-1; 12 bases agree with TRBD1. Germline V gene lookup returns CDR1 SEHNR and CDR2 FQNEAQ (reference sequence). Trimming at V came to 8 bases and at J to 4 bases, leaving 12 bases not matched to a gene. The CDR3 length is 17 residues. CDR3 in amino acids: CASAGQGAPMGYNEQFF. The CDR3 region has the DNA TGTGCCAGCGCGGGACAGGGGGCTCCCATGGGATACAATGAGCAGTTCTTC. The whole variable domain, remainder taken from reference TRBV7-9 and TRBJ2-1, is DTGVSQNPRHKITKRGQNVTFRCDPISEHNRLYWYRQTLGQGPEFLTYFQNEAQLEKSRLLSDRFSAERPKGSFSTLEIQRTEQGDSAMYLCASAGQGAPMGYNEQFFGPGTRLTVL.

This clonotype was detected ten times or more. The V gene is TRBV20-1, the J gene TRBJ2-3, with D perhaps matching TRBD2 (6 bases). Looked up from germline, CDR1 is DFQATT and CDR2 is SNEGSKA (reference sequence). CDR3 size: 15 residues. Trimming took off 6 bases at V and 0 bases at J, with 16 bases between the two ends. The CDR3 nucleotides are TGCAGTGCGCCGACGGCTAGCGAAAGCACAGATACGCAGTATTTT. Residues: CSAPTASESTDTQYF.

The rearrangement links TRBV20-1 to TRBJ1-4; possibly TRBD1 for D (6 bases). Trimming pared 0 bases from V and 0 bases from J, leaving 8 bases between. The CDR3 totals 15 residues. CDR1 is DFQATT, CDR2 SNEGSKA, per germline (reference sequence). CDR3 DNA sequence: TGCAGTGCTAGAGATCACAGGGCAACTAATGAAAAACTGTTTTTT. Translated, it gives CSARDHRATNEKLFF.